The rows below give T cell receptor beta chains drawn from one sample of a study of T-cell reconstitution after alpha-beta-depleted transplantation in children. TCRdb re-analysed the PCR reads in MiXCR, keeping a single row per CDR3 protein. Of around 700,000 distinct CDR3 sequences listed, around 13% were seen once; the top ten hold 0.79%. Sequenced here: PBMCs, sampled before TCRalphabeta/CD19-depleted stem cell transplant. These receptor sequences come from a girl aged 2 to 9 with congenital amegakaryocytic thrombocytopenia, due to receive a stem cell transplant. Both conserved end residues are part of each CDR3. The order of the fields is J gene, V gene, D gene, clone size, CDR3 DNA, CDR3 protein. A D gene is named only where the DNA matches it firmly. Some rows mark clone size as missing; the rest say once, few, many or name a class of expanded clone.

TRBJ2-4 | TRBV13 | TRBD1 | many | TGTGCCAGCAGCTTTGGGGACAGAAGGTACTTC | CASSFGDRRYF
TRBJ2-3 | TRBV5-6 | NA | NA | TGTGCCAGCAGCTTCTCAGATAAGCAGTATTTT | CASSFSDKQYF
TRBJ2-1 | TRBV4-2 | NA | NA | TGTGCCAGCAGCCAACCCCTCCTCCCGAGGAATGAGCAGTTCTTC | CASSQPLLPRNEQFF
TRBJ2-1 | TRBV4-1 | NA | few | TGCGCCAGCAGCTCGTCCAGCGTGAGCTCCTACAATGAGCAGTTCTTC | CASSSSSVSSYNEQFF
TRBJ2-7 | TRBV5-1 | NA | few | TGCGCCAGCAGCTTGGAGTCGTGGGGCGAGCAGTACTTC | CASSLESWGEQYF
TRBJ2-5 | TRBV5-1 | NA | many | TGCGCCAGCAGCTTGATCACTGAAGAGACCCAGTACTTC | CASSLITEETQYF
TRBJ2-1 | TRBV7-9 | NA | many | TGTGCCAGCAGCTTCTTGGGGAGCCGCAATGAGCAGTTCTTC | CASSFLGSRNEQFF
TRBJ2-7 | TRBV10-3 | NA | many | TGTGCCATCAAATCCCGGACTAATAACTCCTACGAGCAGTACTTC | CAIKSRTNNSYEQYF
TRBJ2-3 | TRBV7-6 | TRBD2 | many | TGTGCCAGCAGCTTAATAGCGGGAGGGCTCTTCACAGATACGCAGTATTTT | CASSLIAGGLFTDTQYF
TRBJ1-6 | TRBV28 | NA | many | TGTGCCAGCTGTGAGGGGGATTCACCCCTCCACTTT | CASCEGDSPLHF
TRBJ2-7 | TRBV28 | NA | NA | TGTGCCAGCAGTACTCCCTTACGGCGGGACTACGAGCAGTACTTC | CASSTPLRRDYEQYF